The clone carrying this TCR beta chain has ten or more counts. This specimen belongs to a study of T-cell reconstitution after alpha-beta-depleted transplantation in children. The CDR3 runs to 13 residues. The germline V gene has CDR1 WNHNN and CDR2 SYGVQD (reference sequence). The germline V and J ends were trimmed by 3 bases and 7 bases, with 10 bases remaining between them. Unique molecular identifiers tagged the TCRbeta library. TCRdb processed the PCR reads anew with MiXCR; each CDR3 protein has one entry. The sample shows roughly 170,000 distinct CDR3 sequences, approximately 7% of them seen only once.

This specimen was PBMCs from the stem cell graft donor, taken from the stem cell graft. V gene TRBV10-1 combines with J gene TRBJ1-5, with D unresolved. This sequence was found in a human donor who donated a stem cell graft to a child with Wiskott-Aldrich syndrome. CDR3 in DNA: TGCGCCAGCAGTGAAGAGGGTTTCCAGCCCCAGCATTTT. Translation: CASSEEGFQPQHF.